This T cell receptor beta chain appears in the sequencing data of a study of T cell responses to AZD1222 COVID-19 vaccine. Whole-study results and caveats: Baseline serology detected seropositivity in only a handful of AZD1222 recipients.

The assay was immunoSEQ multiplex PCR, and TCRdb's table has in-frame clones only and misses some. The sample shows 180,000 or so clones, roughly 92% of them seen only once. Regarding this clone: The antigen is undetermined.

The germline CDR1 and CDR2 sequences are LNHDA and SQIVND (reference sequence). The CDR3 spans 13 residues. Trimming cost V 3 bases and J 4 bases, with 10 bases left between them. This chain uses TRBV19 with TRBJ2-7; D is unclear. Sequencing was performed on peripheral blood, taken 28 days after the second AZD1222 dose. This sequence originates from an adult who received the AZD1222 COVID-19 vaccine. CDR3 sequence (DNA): TGTGCCAGTAGTATCGCCCTAGGTTACGAGCAGTACTTC. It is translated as CASSIALGYEQYF.